The subject of this entry is one T cell receptor beta chain. This sample was taken from a study of CD8 T cells in Susac syndrome. The ends were cut back, 3 bases at V and 7 bases at J, with 16 bases in the middle. Germline-derived CDR1 and CDR2 are SGHTA and FQGNSA. This CDR3 region has 16 residues. Healthy donors constituted the controls, which were matched for age and sex. Random hexamers were used to reverse transcribe the RNA input (roughly 0.5 to 1 ug). Multiplex PCR with immunoSEQ amplified the TCR beta CDR3 across 54 Vbeta and 13 Jbeta. A single record per CDR3 protein comes from TCRdb applying MiXCR to the immunoSEQ multiplex PCR reads. In the table there are 100,000 to 150,000 distinct CDR3 sequences, 90% to 95% of which are singletons.

The TCR originated in a human donor in good health. The genes are TRBV7-2 and TRBJ1-6; the D is unclear. Sequenced: CD4+ T cells from PBMCs. The CDR3 DNA reads as TGTGCCAGCAGCTTTCTGGGAGGCCAGTACAATTCACCCCTCCACTTT. The encoded protein is CASSFLGGQYNSPLHF.